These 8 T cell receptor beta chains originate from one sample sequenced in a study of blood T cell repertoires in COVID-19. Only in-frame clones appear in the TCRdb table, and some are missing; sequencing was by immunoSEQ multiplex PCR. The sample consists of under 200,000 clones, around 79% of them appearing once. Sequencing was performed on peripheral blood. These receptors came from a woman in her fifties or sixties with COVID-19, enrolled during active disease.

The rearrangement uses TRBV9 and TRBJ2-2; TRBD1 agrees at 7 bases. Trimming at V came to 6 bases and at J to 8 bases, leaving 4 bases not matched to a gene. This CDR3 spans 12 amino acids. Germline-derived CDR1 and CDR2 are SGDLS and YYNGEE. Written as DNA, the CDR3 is TGTGCCAGCACCTTACAGGGGGGGGAGCTGTTTTTT. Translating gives CASTLQGGELFF.

CDR3 nucleotide sequence: TGTGCCAGCAGGACCACCAGGTACGAGCAGTACTTC. Encoded protein: CASRTTRYEQYF. The rearrangement joins TRBV28 to TRBJ2-7; D gene ambiguous. The CDR3 covers 12 residues. Trimming removed 6 bases at V and 4 bases at J, with 10 bases between. CDR1 is MDHEN and CDR2 is SYDVKM in the germline V gene.

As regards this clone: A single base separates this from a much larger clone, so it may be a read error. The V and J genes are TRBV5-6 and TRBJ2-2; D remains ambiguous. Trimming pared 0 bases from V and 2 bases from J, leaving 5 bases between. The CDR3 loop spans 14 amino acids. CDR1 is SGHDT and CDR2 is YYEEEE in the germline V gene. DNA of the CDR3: TGTGCCAGCAGCTTGGGGAGAAACACCGGGGAGCTGTTTTTT. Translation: CASSLGRNTGELFF. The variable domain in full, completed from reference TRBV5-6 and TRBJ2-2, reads DAGVTQSPTHLIKTRGQQVTLRCSPKSGHDTVSWYQQALGQGPQFIFQYYEEEERQRGNFPDRFSGHQFPNYSSELNVNALLLGDSALYLCASSLGRNTGELFFGEGSRLTVL.

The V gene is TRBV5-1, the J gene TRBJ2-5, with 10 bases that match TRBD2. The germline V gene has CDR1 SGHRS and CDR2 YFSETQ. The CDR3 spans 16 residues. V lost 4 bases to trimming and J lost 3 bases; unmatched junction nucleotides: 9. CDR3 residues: CASSRESLAGEETQYF. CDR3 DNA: TGCGCCAGCAGCAGAGAGTCCCTAGCGGGGGAAGAGACCCAGTACTTC.

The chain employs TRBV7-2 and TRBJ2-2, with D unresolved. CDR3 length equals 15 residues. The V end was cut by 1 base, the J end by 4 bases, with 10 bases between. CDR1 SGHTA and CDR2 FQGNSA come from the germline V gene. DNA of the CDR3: TGTGCCAGCAGCTTAGAGCTTCCGGGCACCGGGGAGCTGTTTTTT. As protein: CASSLELPGTGELFF.

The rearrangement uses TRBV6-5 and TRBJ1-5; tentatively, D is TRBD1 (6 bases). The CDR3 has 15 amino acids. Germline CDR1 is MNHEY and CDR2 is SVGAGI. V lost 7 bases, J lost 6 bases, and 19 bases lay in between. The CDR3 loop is CASKNPGEKRQPQHF. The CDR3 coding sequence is TGTGCCAGCAAAAACCCAGGGGAGAAACGTCAGCCCCAGCATTTT.

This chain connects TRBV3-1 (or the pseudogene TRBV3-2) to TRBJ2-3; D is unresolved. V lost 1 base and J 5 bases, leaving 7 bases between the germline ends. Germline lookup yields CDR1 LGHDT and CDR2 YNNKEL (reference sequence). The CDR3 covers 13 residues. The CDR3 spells CASSQGEIDTQYF. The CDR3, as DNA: TGTGCCAGCAGCCAAGGCGAGATAGATACGCAGTATTTT.

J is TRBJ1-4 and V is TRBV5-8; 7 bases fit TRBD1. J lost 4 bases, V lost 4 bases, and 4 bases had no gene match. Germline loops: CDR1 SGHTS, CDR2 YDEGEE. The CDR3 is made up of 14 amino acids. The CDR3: CASSRDSNNEKLFF. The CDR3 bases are TGTGCCAGCAGCCGGGACAGTAATAATGAAAAACTGTTTTTT.